This T cell receptor (beta chain) is drawn from a study of OX40 agonist ivuxolimab in advanced cancers. The V segment lost 4 bases and the J segment 4 bases; nucleotides outside the gene matches: 4. This CDR3 has 14 amino acids. Germline V CDR1 and CDR2: SQVTM, ANQGSEA. Libraries were prepared by immunoSEQ multiplex PCR; TCRdb keeps only in-frame clonotypes and omits some of them. The sample has 59,000 or so clones; more than 75% are singletons. The chain is built from TRBV29-1 and TRBJ2-1; 10 positions match TRBD2. Sequencing was performed on CD4+ or CD8+ T cells sorted from blood, taken in a trial of the OX40 agonist ivuxolimab. This clonotype was obtained from an adult with an advanced solid tumor such as melanoma, head and neck, liver or kidney cancer. CDR3 coding DNA: TGCAGCGTTGCATTTAGCGGGAGGTACAATGAGCAGTTCTTC. It yields the protein CSVAFSGRYNEQFF.